These 3 T cell receptor beta chains share one sample of origin, sequenced in a study of cytomegalovirus exposure and HLA in healthy donors. Primers for the PCR totalled 60 Vbeta and 13 Jbeta. Profiled with immunoSEQ multiplex PCR; TCRdb holds only in-frame clones, not every one. The data contain some 85,000 clones, over 70% of them singletons. Sequenced material: PBMCs. All receptors derive from a man between 40 and 49 years old in good health and CMV-seronegative.

J is TRBJ2-7 and V is TRBV5-8; the match to TRBD1 covers 8 bases. The V gene end was trimmed by 4 bases and the J gene end by 3 bases; junction bases not matched to a gene: 6. The V gene's germline CDR1 is SGHTS and CDR2 YDEGEE. The CDR3 totals 14 residues. The CDR3 DNA reads TGTGCCAGCAGCCAGACAGGGGCTGGCTACGAGCAGTACTTC. Protein product: CASSQTGAGYEQYF.

V usage is TRBV7-9 and J usage is TRBJ1-1; D is perhaps TRBD1 (5 bases). Germline loops: CDR1 SEHNR, CDR2 FQNEAQ (reference sequence). V was trimmed by 5 bases and J by 1 base, leaving 8 bases between them. The CDR3 loop spans 13 amino acids. The CDR3 nucleotides are TGTGCCAGCAGCCAGGACACGAACACTGAAGCTTTCTTT. This gives the protein CASSQDTNTEAFF.

This clone has a single count. The V call is TRBV9, the J call TRBJ2-7, with TRBD2 matching over 11 bases. The V segment lost 3 bases and the J segment 4 bases; nucleotides outside the gene matches: 0. Germline loops: CDR1 SGDLS, CDR2 YYNGEE. This CDR3 region has 13 residues. As DNA, the CDR3 is TGTGCCAGCAGCGGGACTAGCGGGTACGAGCAGTACTTC. Protein: CASSGTSGYEQYF.